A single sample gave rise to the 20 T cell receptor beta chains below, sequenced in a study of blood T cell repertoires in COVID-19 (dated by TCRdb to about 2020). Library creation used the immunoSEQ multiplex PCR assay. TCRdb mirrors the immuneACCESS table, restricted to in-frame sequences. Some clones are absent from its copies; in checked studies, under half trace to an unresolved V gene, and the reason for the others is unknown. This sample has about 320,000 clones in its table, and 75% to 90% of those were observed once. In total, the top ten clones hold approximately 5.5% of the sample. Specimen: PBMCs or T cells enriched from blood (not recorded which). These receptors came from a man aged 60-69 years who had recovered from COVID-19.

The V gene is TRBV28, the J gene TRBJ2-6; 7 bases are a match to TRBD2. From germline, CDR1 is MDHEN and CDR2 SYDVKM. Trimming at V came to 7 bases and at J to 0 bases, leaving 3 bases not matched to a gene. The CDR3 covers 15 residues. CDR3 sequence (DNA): TGTGCCAGCACCCCGGGGGGCTCTGGGGCCAACGTCCTGACTTTC. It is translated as CASTPGGSGANVLTF.

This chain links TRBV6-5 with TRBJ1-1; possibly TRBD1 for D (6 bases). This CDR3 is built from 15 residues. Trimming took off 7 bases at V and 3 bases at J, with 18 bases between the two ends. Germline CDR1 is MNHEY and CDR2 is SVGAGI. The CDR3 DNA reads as TGTGCCAGCACCCCGCGGGGGGGCTGGGACACTGAAGCTTTCTTT. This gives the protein CASTPRGGWDTEAFF.

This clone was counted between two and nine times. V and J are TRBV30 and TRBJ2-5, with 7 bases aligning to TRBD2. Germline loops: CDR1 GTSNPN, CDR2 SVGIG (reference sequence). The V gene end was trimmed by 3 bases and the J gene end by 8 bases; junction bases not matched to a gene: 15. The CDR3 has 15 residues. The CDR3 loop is CAWRAPGTTRGTQYF. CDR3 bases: TGTGCCTGGAGGGCTCCCGGGACTACTAGGGGTACCCAGTACTTC.

The DNA of the CDR3 is TGCGCCAGCAGCTCCCGTGGACTAGATGGCGCGACCCAGTACTTC. Amino acid sequence: CASSSRGLDGATQYF. The rearrangement joins TRBV5-1 to TRBJ2-5; 7 nucleotides align to TRBD2. Germline CDR1 is SGHRS and CDR2 is YFSETQ. This CDR3 has 15 residues. The trim removed 3 bases at V and 7 bases at J, leaving 12 bases unmatched.

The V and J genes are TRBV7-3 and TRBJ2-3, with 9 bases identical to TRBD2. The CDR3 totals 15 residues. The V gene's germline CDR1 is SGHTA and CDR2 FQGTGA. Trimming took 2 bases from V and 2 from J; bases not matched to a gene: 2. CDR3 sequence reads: CASSLLAGYTDTQYF. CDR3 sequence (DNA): TGTGCCAGCAGCTTACTAGCGGGATACACAGATACGCAGTATTTT.

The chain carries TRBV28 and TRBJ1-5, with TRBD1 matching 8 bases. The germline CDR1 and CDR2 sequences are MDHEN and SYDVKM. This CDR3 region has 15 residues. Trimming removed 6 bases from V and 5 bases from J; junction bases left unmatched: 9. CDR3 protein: CASSRGDRIDQPQHF. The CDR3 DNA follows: TGTGCCAGCAGCCGTGGGGACAGGATCGATCAGCCCCAGCATTTT. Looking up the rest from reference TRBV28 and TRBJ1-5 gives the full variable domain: DVKVTQSSRYLVKRTGEKVFLECVQDMDHENMFWYRQDPGLGLRLIYFSYDVKMKEKGDIPEGYSVSREKKERFSLILESASTNQTSMYLCASSRGDRIDQPQHFGDGTRLSIL.

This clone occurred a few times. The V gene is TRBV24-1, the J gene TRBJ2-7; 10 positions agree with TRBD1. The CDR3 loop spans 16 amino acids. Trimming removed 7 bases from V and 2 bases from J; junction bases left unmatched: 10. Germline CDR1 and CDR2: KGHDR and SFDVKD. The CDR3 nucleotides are TGTGCCACCAGCGCCGACAGGGGGCAAGGTACCTACGAGCAGTACTTC. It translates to CATSADRGQGTYEQYF.

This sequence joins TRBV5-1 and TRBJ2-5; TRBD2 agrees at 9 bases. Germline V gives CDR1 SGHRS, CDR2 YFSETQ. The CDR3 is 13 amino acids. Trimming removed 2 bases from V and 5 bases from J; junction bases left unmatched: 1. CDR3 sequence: CASSFGLAETQYF. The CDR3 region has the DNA TGCGCCAGCAGCTTCGGACTAGCGGAGACCCAGTACTTC.

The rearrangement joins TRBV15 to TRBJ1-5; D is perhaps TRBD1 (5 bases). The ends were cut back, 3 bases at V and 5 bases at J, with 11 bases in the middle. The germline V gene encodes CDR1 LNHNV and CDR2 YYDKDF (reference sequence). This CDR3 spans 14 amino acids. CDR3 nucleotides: TGTGCCACCAGCAGCCAGGGTTGGGATCAGCCCCAGCATTTT. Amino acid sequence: CATSSQGWDQPQHF. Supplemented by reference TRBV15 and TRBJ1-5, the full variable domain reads DAMVIQNPRYQVTQFGKPVTLSCSQTLNHNVMYWYQQKSSQAPKLLFHYYDKDFNNEADTPDNFQSRRPNTSFCFLDIRSPGLGDTAMYLCATSSQGWDQPQHFGDGTRLSIL.

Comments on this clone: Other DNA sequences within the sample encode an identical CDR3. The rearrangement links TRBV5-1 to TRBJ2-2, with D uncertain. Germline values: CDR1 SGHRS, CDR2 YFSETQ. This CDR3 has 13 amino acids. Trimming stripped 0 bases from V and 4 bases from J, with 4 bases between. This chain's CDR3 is CASSLAGTGELFF. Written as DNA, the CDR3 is TGCGCCAGCAGCTTGGCGGGCACCGGGGAGCTGTTTTTT.

As DNA, the CDR3 is TGTGCCAGCAGCTTAGGGGAGGGCCGAGGTAATGAGCAGTTCTTC. Translation gives CASSLGEGRGNEQFF. The chain employs TRBV11-1 and TRBJ2-1; 7 bases align to TRBD2. Trimming cost V 1 base and J 7 bases; bases outside gene matches: 7. This CDR3 spans 15 amino acids. From germline, CDR1 is SGHAT and CDR2 FQDESV (reference sequence).

Written as DNA, the CDR3 is TGTGCCAGCAGCTTAGGGGTGGGCCGAGTGAGTCAGCCCCAGCATTTT. It is translated as CASSLGVGRVSQPQHF. The chain links TRBV7-9 to TRBJ1-5; D uncertain. CDR1 is SEHNR and CDR2 is FQNEAQ in the germline V gene (reference sequence). Deletions cut 1 base from V and 6 bases from J, with 16 bases between. The CDR3 covers 16 residues.

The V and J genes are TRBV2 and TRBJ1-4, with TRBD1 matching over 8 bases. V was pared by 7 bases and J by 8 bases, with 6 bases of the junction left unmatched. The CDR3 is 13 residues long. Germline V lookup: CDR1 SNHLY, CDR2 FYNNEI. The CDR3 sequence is CASKGTGYEKLFF. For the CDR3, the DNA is TGTGCCAGCAAGGGGACAGGCTACGAAAAACTGTTTTTT.

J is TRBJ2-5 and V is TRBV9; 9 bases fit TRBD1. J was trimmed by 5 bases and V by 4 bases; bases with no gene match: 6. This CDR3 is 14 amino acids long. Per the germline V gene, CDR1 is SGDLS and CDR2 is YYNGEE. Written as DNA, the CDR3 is TGTGCCAGCAGCACCACAGGGGGCGGTGAGACCCAGTACTTC. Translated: CASSTTGGGETQYF.

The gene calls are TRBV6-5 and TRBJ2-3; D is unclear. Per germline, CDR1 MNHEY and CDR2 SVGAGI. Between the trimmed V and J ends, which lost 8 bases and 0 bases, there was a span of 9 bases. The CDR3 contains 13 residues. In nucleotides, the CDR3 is TGTGCCAGCCGAGCGACTAGCACAGATACGCAGTATTTT. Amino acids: CASRATSTDTQYF.

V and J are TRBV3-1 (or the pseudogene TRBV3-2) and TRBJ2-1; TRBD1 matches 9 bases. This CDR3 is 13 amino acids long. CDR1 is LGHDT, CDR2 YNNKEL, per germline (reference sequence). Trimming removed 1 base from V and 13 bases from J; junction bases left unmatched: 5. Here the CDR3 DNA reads TGTGCCAGCAGCCAAGGCCGGGACAGGGTCCAGTTCTTC. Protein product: CASSQGRDRVQFF.

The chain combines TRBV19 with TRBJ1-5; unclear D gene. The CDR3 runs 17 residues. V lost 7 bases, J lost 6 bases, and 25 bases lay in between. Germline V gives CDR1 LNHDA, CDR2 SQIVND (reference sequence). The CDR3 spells CASKSGERGVWAQPQHF. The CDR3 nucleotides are TGTGCCAGTAAGTCCGGGGAAAGAGGTGTTTGGGCTCAGCCCCAGCATTTT.

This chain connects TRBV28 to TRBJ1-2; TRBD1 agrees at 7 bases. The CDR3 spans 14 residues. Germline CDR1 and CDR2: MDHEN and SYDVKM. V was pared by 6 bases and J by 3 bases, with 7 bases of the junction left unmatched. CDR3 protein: CASRYRGTHYGYTF. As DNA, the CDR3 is TGTGCCAGCAGATACAGGGGCACCCACTATGGCTACACCTTC.

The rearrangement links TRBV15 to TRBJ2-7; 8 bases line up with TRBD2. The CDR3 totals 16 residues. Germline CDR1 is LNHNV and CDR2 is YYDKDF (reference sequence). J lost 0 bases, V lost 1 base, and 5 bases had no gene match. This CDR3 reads CATSRGGLAGSYEQYF. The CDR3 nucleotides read TGTGCCACCAGCAGAGGTGGACTAGCCGGCTCCTACGAGCAGTACTTC.

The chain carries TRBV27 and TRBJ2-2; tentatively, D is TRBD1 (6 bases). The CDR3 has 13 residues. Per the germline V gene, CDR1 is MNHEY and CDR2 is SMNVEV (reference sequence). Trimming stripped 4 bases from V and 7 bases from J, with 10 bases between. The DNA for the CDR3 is TGTGCCAGCAGTTCAAAACAGGGCGGGGAGCTGTTTTTT. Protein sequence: CASSSKQGGELFF.